The TCR beta chain described here comes from a study of blood T cell repertoires in COVID-19. Looking at the study overall: Researchers got acute and convalescent COVID-19 samples from the United States, Italy and Spain.

A Seattle source enrolled patients during active infection and followed them longitudinally. This clone was seen more than once but under ten times. Trimming removed 4 bases from V and 8 bases from J, with 18 bases in between. CDR1 is SGHRS and CDR2 is YFSETQ in the germline V gene. The CDR3 length is 15 residues. The method was immunoSEQ multiplex PCR; TCRdb's version includes in-frame clones alone and lacks a portion of them. The sample has under 250,000 clones, 90% seen once. Sequenced input: peripheral blood. The chain employs TRBV5-1 and TRBJ1-4; tentative D call: TRBD1 (6 bases). The source of this sequence is a man aged 30 to 45 with COVID-19, enrolled during active disease. CDR3 bases: TGCGCCAGCAGCCTCAGGGAGGGGGTACGAGAAAAACTGTTTTTT. Protein: CASSLREGVREKLFF. Together with reference TRBV5-1 and TRBJ1-4, the CDR3 gives the full variable domain: KAGVTQTPRYLIKTRGQQVTLSCSPISGHRSVSWYQQTPGQGLQFLFEYFSETQRNKGNFPGRFSGRQFSNSRSEMNVSTLELGDSALYLCASSLREGVREKLFFGSGTQLSVL.